This T cell receptor (beta chain) came from a study of cytomegalovirus exposure and HLA in healthy donors. 13 Jbeta primers and 60 Vbeta primers were used for the PCR. Sequenced by immunoSEQ multiplex PCR; TCRdb stores in-frame clones only, minus some. This sample yields approximately 180,000 clones, of which roughly three quarters are seen a single time; approximately 13% belongs to the top ten. The CDR3 consists of 17 residues. Trimming cost V 0 bases and J 4 bases; bases outside gene matches: 8. Germline V gene data show CDR1 as SGHDN and CDR2 as FVKESK. Input material: PBMCs. This rearrangement joins TRBV14 to TRBJ2-7; 11 positions agree with TRBD2. The sequence was collected from a woman between 45 and 60 years old in good health and CMV-seropositive. CDR3 coding DNA: TGTGCCAGCAGCCAAGATCCGCCTAGCGGGGGGAGGTACGAGCAGTACTTC. This gives the protein CASSQDPPSGGRYEQYF.